The 27 T cell receptor beta chains below all came from one sample that was sequenced in a study of cytomegalovirus exposure and HLA in healthy donors. Primers included in the PCR were 60 Vbeta and 13 Jbeta primers. TCRdb's copy holds only in-frame clones and misses some; the assay was immunoSEQ multiplex PCR. This specimen shows about 150,000 clones; the ten leading clones hold 1.5% to 2%. The sequencing input was PBMCs. These receptors all come from a woman in her 50s in good health and CMV-seronegative.

The chain carries TRBV6-1 and TRBJ2-7; D remains unclear. The length of the CDR3 is 15 residues. The germline V gene has CDR1 MNHNS and CDR2 SASEGT. V gave up 4 bases and J gave up 4 bases, with 17 bases separating them. The CDR3 loop is CASSARQLGGYEQYF. For the CDR3, the DNA is TGTGCCAGCAGTGCGAGACAACTCGGTGGGTACGAGCAGTACTTC.

The chain is built from TRBV5-6 and TRBJ1-2; a weak D match, TRBD1 (6 bases). The CDR3 is made up of 13 amino acids. The V gene lost 4 bases and the J gene lost 4 bases, with 11 bases spanning the gap. CDR1 SGHDT and CDR2 YYEEEE come from the germline V gene. The CDR3 DNA is TGTGCCAGCAGCCCCGGACAGCTCTATGGCTACACCTTC. It encodes CASSPGQLYGYTF.

For the CDR3, the DNA is TGTGCCAGCAGCTTAGAGATTGCGACTAGAGCCGGGGAGCTGTTTTTT. It translates to CASSLEIATRAGELFF. V and J are TRBV7-8 and TRBJ2-2; D is possibly TRBD2 (6 bases). Germline V lookup: CDR1 SGHVS, CDR2 FQNEAQ. V lost 1 base to trimming and J lost 6 bases, with 15 bases between them. CDR3 length: 16 residues. The whole variable domain, filled in from reference TRBV7-8 and TRBJ2-2, reads GAGVSQSPRYKVAKRGQDVALRCDPISGHVSLFWYQQALGQGPEFLTYFQNEAQLDKSGLPSDRFFAERPEGSVSTLKIQRTQQEDSAVYLCASSLEIATRAGELFFGEGSRLTVL.

J is TRBJ1-1 and V is TRBV9; D perhaps matches TRBD1 (5 bases). CDR3 length: 15 amino acids. The V and J ends lost 0 bases and 1 base respectively, with 10 bases between them. Looked up from germline, CDR1 is SGDLS and CDR2 is YYNGEE. CDR3 DNA sequence: TGTGCCAGCAGCGTAGAGGGGTCGCGGAACACTGAAGCTTTCTTT. Translating gives CASSVEGSRNTEAFF.

The chain carries TRBV30 and TRBJ2-3; 8 bases map to TRBD2. CDR3 size: 16 residues. Looked up from germline, CDR1 is GTSNPN and CDR2 is SVGIG (reference sequence). The V gene end was trimmed by 3 bases and the J gene end by 2 bases; junction bases not matched to a gene: 10. CDR3 region: CAWSAQRGTLTDTQYF. CDR3 DNA sequence: TGTGCCTGGAGCGCCCAGCGGGGGACCCTCACAGATACGCAGTATTTT.

The chain links TRBV10-3 to TRBJ1-1; 8 bases fit TRBD1. This CDR3 is built from 14 residues. CDR1 is ENHRY, CDR2 SYGVKD, per germline. The J segment lost 2 bases and the V segment lost 5 bases, leaving 4 bases of the junction unmatched. The chain's CDR3 is CAISRDRLNTEAFF. CDR3 DNA: TGTGCCATCAGTAGGGACAGGCTAAACACTGAAGCTTTCTTT.

The V and J genes are TRBV27 and TRBJ2-5; weak D call: TRBD2 (7 bases). Germline assignment: CDR1 MNHEY and CDR2 SMNVEV (reference sequence). The CDR3 spans 16 residues. The germline V and J ends were trimmed by 10 bases and 5 bases, with 26 bases remaining between them. Written as DNA, the CDR3 is TGTGCCACTCGGGGGGCTAGCGGCACACGATTTGAGACCCAGTACTTC. It yields the protein CATRGASGTRFETQYF.

The chain has TRBV5-6 and TRBJ2-3; 7 nucleotides line up with TRBD2. Germline V CDR1 and CDR2: SGHDT, YYEEEE. The CDR3 sequence is 15 residues long. After removal of 3 bases from V and 0 bases from J, the junction contained 4 bases not matched to a gene. The CDR3 loop is CASSSAGGSTDTQYF. In DNA, the CDR3 is TGTGCCAGCAGCTCGGCCGGGGGGAGCACAGATACGCAGTATTTT. The full variable domain, rest sourced from reference TRBV5-6 and TRBJ2-3, is DAGVTQSPTHLIKTRGQQVTLRCSPKSGHDTVSWYQQALGQGPQFIFQYYEEEERQRGNFPDRFSGHQFPNYSSELNVNALLLGDSALYLCASSSAGGSTDTQYFGPGTRLTVL.

This chain connects TRBV30 to TRBJ1-5, with 10 bases fitting TRBD1. The length of the CDR3 is 18 residues. The ends lost 1 base at V and 2 bases at J; junction bases unmatched: 11. Germline CDR1 and CDR2: GTSNPN and SVGIG (reference sequence). Written as DNA, the CDR3 is TGTGCCTGGAGTGCCTACTCGACAGGGGGCGTCGGCAATCAGCCCCAGCATTTT. Protein product: CAWSAYSTGGVGNQPQHF.

The chain links TRBV5-8 to TRBJ1-5; 7 bases fit TRBD1. The CDR3 is 13 amino acids. Germline-derived CDR1 and CDR2 are SGHTS and YDEGEE. J gave up 5 bases and V 5 bases, and 4 bases lay outside the gene matches. The DNA for the CDR3 is TGTGCCAGCAGTTATGACAGGGATCAGCCCCAGCATTTT. This codes for CASSYDRDQPQHF.

V usage is TRBV5-4 and J usage is TRBJ2-3, with D possibly being TRBD1 (5 bases). This CDR3 has 13 residues. CDR1 is SGHNT, CDR2 YYREEE, per germline (reference sequence). V lost 1 base and J lost 3, with 6 bases in between. CDR3 in amino acids: CASSLQGTDTQYF. CDR3 bases: TGTGCCAGCAGCTTGCAGGGTACAGATACGCAGTATTTT.

The rearrangement uses TRBV6-6 and TRBJ1-1, with TRBD1 identical over 7 bases. This CDR3 contains 12 residues. The junction had 4 bases not matched to a gene; V was cut back by 4 bases and J by 8 bases. Germline loops: CDR1 MNHNY, CDR2 SVGAGI (reference sequence). The CDR3 DNA is TGTGCCAGCAGTTCGACAGGGCGCGAAGCTTTCTTT. It is translated as CASSSTGREAFF.

The J gene is TRBJ2-7, the V gene TRBV6-1; D unresolved. Between the trimmed V and J ends, which lost 10 bases and 5 bases, there was a span of 24 bases. CDR1 MNHNS and CDR2 SASEGT come from the germline V gene. This CDR3 has 15 residues. CDR3 bases: TGTGCCACCCTTGTTTGGTCCCGTACTGTCGACGAGCAGTACTTC. Protein sequence: CATLVWSRTVDEQYF.

The genes are TRBV5-4 and TRBJ2-1; D is perhaps TRBD1 (5 bases). The V gene lost 0 bases and the J gene lost 2 bases, with 9 bases spanning the gap. Germline V gives CDR1 SGHNT, CDR2 YYREEE (reference sequence). The CDR3 is 15 residues long. The CDR3 sequence: CASSLAPDTYNEQFF. Here the CDR3 DNA reads TGTGCCAGCAGCTTGGCCCCGGACACCTACAATGAGCAGTTCTTC.

The chain employs TRBV9 and TRBJ2-2; D remains unclear. Trimming shortened V by 0 bases and J by 6 bases, and 12 bases separated the two germline ends. Germline CDR1 and CDR2: SGDLS and YYNGEE. CDR3 length: 15 residues. CDR3 sequence (DNA): TGTGCCAGCAGCGTAGGAGTTAGCCTATCCGGGGAGCTGTTTTTT. Its translation is CASSVGVSLSGELFF.

V usage is TRBV27 and J usage is TRBJ2-5, with D perhaps TRBD1 (7 bases). CDR1 is MNHEY, CDR2 SMNVEV, per germline (reference sequence). The V end was cut by 4 bases, the J end by 2 bases, with 11 bases between. The length of the CDR3 is 14 residues. The CDR3 DNA sequence: TGTGCCAGCAGTTCGGGGGACAGTCAAGAGACCCAGTACTTC. Translated: CASSSGDSQETQYF.

The V and J genes are TRBV6-5 and TRBJ2-7, with 8 bases aligning to TRBD2. CDR1 is MNHEY, CDR2 SVGAGI, per germline. The CDR3 has 15 residues. V was clipped by 7 bases and J by 2 bases; unmatched bases: 10. The CDR3 DNA reads as TGTGCCAGCACCCCATCACTAGCGGAAACCTACGAGCAGTACTTC. This translates into CASTPSLAETYEQYF.

V and J are TRBV28 and TRBJ1-5, with D possibly TRBD1 on 5 matching bases. This CDR3 has 15 amino acids. Trimming removed 4 bases at V and 7 bases at J, with 17 bases between. Germline-derived CDR1 and CDR2 are MDHEN and SYDVKM. CDR3 loop: CASSSARRGRQPQHF. In nucleotides, the CDR3 is TGTGCCAGCAGTTCCGCCAGGAGGGGACGGCAGCCCCAGCATTTT.

CDR3 loop: CAWTPFPPQQYF. CDR3 bases: TGTGCCTGGACTCCTTTCCCCCCCCAGCAGTACTTC. V gene TRBV30 combines with J gene TRBJ2-7; D ambiguous. CDR3 length: 12 residues. CDR1 and CDR2 (germline): GTSNPN, SVGIG (reference sequence). V was shortened by 4 bases and J by 8 bases, with 15 bases between the two germline ends.

V is TRBV29-1 and J is TRBJ2-2, with D perhaps TRBD1 (6 bases). Germline values: CDR1 SQVTM, CDR2 ANQGSEA. CDR3 size: 15 residues. V was trimmed by 5 bases and J by 4 bases, leaving 17 bases between them. The CDR3 here is CSVRKTGMVTGELFF. For the CDR3, the DNA is TGCAGCGTTCGAAAGACAGGAATGGTCACCGGGGAGCTGTTTTTT.

The chain has TRBV28 and TRBJ2-1; 9 bases align to TRBD1. Trimming cost V 4 bases and J 7 bases; bases outside gene matches: 8. The CDR3 covers 15 residues. Germline CDR1 MDHEN, CDR2 SYDVKM. The CDR3 protein is CASSSPGQGENEQFF. The CDR3 DNA follows: TGTGCCAGCAGTTCACCGGGACAGGGTGAGAATGAGCAGTTCTTC.

The chain joins TRBV19 to TRBJ2-1; 12 positions agree with TRBD2. The CDR3 loop spans 16 amino acids. Germline V gene data show CDR1 as LNHDA and CDR2 as SQIVND (reference sequence). J was trimmed by 9 bases and V by 6 bases; bases with no gene match: 12. The CDR3 coding sequence is TGTGCCAGTAGCCAAATGGCTAGCGGGAGGGCCGGTGAGCAGTTCTTC. Translating it yields CASSQMASGRAGEQFF.

This chain links TRBV5-1 with TRBJ2-1; 8 positions agree with TRBD1. Trimming removed 4 bases from V and 5 bases from J; junction bases left unmatched: 11. The CDR3 totals 16 residues. Germline CDR1 is SGHRS and CDR2 is YFSETQ. The CDR3 bases are TGCGCCAGCAGCCAAAGTCCGGGACAGGCAAACAATGAGCAGTTCTTC. Encoded protein: CASSQSPGQANNEQFF. The variable domain in full, with the rest retrieved from reference TRBV5-1 and TRBJ2-1, is KAGVTQTPRYLIKTRGQQVTLSCSPISGHRSVSWYQQTPGQGLQFLFEYFSETQRNKGNFPGRFSGRQFSNSRSEMNVSTLELGDSALYLCASSQSPGQANNEQFFGPGTRLTVL.

J is TRBJ2-5 and V is TRBV14; D gene ambiguous. V was trimmed by 4 bases and J by 1 base, leaving 7 bases between them. The CDR3 has 13 amino acids. Germline CDR1 SGHDN, CDR2 FVKESK. CDR3: CASSPKLQETQYF. CDR3 bases: TGTGCCAGCAGCCCCAAACTCCAAGAGACCCAGTACTTC.

The V and J genes are TRBV6-1 and TRBJ2-1; D call uncertain. Germline CDR1 and CDR2: MNHNS and SASEGT. The V and J ends lost 7 bases and 8 bases respectively, with 21 bases between them. There are 15 residues in the CDR3. The CDR3 region is CASTTRPSRSHEQFF. CDR3 nucleotide sequence: TGTGCCAGCACCACACGGCCCTCTCGGAGCCATGAGCAGTTCTTC.

The chain has TRBV11-3 and TRBJ2-3, with 8 bases aligning to TRBD1. The germline CDR1 and CDR2 sequences are SGHNT and YENEEA. J lost 0 bases, V lost 4 bases, and 3 bases had no gene match. The CDR3 is 15 residues long. The CDR3: CASSSRQGSTDTQYF. The CDR3, as DNA: TGTGCCAGCAGCTCCCGACAGGGGAGCACAGATACGCAGTATTTT.

This chain uses TRBV28 with TRBJ1-1; maybe TRBD1 (6 bases). There are 15 residues in the CDR3. The V and J ends lost 6 bases and 5 bases respectively, with 19 bases between them. The germline V gene has CDR1 MDHEN and CDR2 SYDVKM. CDR3 nucleotides: TGTGCCAGCAGCCGTCCCTCCTCAGGGGTGACTGAAGCTTTCTTT. This gives the protein CASSRPSSGVTEAFF.